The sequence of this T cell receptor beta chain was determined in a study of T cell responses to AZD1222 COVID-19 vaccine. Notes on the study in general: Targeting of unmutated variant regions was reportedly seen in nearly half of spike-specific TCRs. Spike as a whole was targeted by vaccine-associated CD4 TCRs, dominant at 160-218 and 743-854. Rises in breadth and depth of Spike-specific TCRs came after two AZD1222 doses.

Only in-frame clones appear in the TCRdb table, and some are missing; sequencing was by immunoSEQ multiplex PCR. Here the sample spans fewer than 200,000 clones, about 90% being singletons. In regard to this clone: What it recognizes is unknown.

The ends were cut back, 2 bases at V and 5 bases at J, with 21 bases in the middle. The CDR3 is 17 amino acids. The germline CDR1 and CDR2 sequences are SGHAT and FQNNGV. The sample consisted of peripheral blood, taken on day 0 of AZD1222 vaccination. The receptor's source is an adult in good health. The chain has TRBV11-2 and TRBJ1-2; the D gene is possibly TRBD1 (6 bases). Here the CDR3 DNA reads TGTGCCAGCAGCTTAATGCCGCGGGGGCGGGTCGGGTATGGCTACACCTTC. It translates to CASSLMPRGRVGYGYTF.